This T cell receptor (beta chain) was documented in a study of vaccination and CD4 T cells after COVID-19. As regards this clonotype: The antigen is unknown.

Indicated treatment: approximately nine-day PBMC culture with coronavirus spike peptide pools or control peptides (ViraFEST assay). The Oncomine TCR Beta short-read assay was applied to DNA of cultured CD4+ T cells. From the PCR reads, TCRdb called clonotypes with MiXCR, one entry per CDR3 protein. This table has about 14,000 distinct CDR3 sequences, roughly 27% appearing once. V gave up 4 bases and J gave up 1 base, with 13 bases separating them. The CDR3 length is 15 residues. Germline V gene lookup returns CDR1 SGHDT and CDR2 YYEEEE. The sequence was obtained from a human donor with COVID-19. This sequence joins TRBV5-6 and TRBJ2-3; D uncertain. Input material: cultured CD4+ T cells from blood. The CDR3 DNA reads as TGTGCCAGCAGCCCCGATGGTGGTGGCACAGATACGCAGTATTTT. Translated: CASSPDGGGTDTQYF. Drawing the rest from reference TRBV5-6 and TRBJ2-3, the complete variable domain is DAGVTQSPTHLIKTRGQQVTLRCSPKSGHDTVSWYQQALGQGPQFIFQYYEEEERQRGNFPDRFSGHQFPNYSSELNVNALLLGDSALYLCASSPDGGGTDTQYFGPGTRLTVL.